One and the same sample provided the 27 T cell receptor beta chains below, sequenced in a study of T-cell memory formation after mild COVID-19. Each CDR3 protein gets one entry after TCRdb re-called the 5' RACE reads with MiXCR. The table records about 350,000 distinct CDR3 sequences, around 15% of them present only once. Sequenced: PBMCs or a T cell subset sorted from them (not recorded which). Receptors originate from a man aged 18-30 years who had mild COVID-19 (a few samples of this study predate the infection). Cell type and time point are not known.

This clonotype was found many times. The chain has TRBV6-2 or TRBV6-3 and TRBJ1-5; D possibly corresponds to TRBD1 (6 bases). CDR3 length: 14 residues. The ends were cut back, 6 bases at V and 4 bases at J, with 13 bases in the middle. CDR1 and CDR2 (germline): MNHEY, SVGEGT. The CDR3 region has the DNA TGTGCCAGCAGCTCGACAGGTGGGAATCAGCCCCAGCATTTT. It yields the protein CASSSTGGNQPQHF.

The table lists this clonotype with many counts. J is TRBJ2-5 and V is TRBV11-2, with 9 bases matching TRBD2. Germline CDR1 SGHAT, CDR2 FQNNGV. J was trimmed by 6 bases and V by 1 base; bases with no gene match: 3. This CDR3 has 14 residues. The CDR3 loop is CASSLGLAGKTQYF. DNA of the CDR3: TGTGCCAGCAGCTTAGGGCTAGCGGGGAAGACCCAGTACTTC.

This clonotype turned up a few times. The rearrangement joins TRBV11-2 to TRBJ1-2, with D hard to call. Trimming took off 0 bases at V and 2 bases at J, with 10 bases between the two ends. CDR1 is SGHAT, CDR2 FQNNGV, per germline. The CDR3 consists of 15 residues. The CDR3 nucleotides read TGTGCCAGCAGCTTAGAGCAAGCCTCAAACTATGGCTACACCTTC. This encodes CASSLEQASNYGYTF.

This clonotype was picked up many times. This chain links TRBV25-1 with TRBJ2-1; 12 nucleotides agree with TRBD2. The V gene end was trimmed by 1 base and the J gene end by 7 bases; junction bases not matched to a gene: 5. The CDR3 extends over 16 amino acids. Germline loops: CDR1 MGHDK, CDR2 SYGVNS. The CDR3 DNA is TGTGCCAGCAGTGAATTCCCTAGCGGGGGGGCGAATGAGCAGTTCTTC. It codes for CASSEFPSGGANEQFF.

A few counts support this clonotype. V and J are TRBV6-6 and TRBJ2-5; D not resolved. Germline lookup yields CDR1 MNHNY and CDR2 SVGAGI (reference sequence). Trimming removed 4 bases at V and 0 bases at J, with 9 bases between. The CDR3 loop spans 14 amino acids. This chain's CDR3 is CASSSYRDQETQYF. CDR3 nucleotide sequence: TGTGCCAGCAGTTCCTATAGGGACCAAGAGACCCAGTACTTC.

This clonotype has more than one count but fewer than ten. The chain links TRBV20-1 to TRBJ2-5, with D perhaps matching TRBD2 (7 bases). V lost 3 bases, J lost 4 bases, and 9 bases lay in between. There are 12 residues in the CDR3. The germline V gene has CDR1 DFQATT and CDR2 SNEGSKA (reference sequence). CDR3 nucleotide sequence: TGCAGTGCTAGCGGGGGGCCAGAGACCCAGTACTTC. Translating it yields CSASGGPETQYF.

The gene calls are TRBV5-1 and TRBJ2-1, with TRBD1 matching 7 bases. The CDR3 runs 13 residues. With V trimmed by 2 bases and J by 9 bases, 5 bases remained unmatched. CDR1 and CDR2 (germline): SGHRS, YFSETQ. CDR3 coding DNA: TGCGCCAGCAGCTTTGACAGGGCCCCTGAGCAGTTCTTC. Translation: CASSFDRAPEQFF.

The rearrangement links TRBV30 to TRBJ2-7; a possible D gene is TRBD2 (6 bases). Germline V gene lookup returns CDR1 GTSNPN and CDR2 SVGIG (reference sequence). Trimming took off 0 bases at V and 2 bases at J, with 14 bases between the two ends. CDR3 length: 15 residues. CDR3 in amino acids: CAWSVGAGRPYEQYF. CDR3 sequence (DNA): TGTGCCTGGAGTGTAGGGGCGGGAAGGCCCTACGAGCAGTACTTC.

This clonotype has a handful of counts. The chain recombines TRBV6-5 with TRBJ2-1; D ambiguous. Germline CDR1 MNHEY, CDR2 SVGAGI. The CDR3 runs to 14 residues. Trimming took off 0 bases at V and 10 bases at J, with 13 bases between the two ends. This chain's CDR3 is CASSYSRSRGEQFF. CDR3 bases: TGTGCCAGCAGTTACTCGAGGTCGCGTGGAGAGCAGTTCTTC.

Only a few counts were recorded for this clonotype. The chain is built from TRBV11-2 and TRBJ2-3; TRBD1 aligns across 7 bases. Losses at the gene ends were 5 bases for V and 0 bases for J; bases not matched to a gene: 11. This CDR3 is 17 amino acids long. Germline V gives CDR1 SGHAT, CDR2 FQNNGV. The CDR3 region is CASSHVLSDRSTDTQYF. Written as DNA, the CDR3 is TGTGCCAGCAGCCATGTGCTATCGGACAGGAGCACAGATACGCAGTATTTT.

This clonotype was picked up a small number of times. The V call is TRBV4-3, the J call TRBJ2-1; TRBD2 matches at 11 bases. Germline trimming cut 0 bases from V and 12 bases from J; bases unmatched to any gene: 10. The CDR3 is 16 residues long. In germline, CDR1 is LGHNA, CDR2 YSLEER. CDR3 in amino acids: CASSQDIAGGPLGQFF. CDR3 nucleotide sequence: TGCGCCAGCAGCCAAGATATAGCGGGGGGGCCGCTCGGGCAGTTCTTC.

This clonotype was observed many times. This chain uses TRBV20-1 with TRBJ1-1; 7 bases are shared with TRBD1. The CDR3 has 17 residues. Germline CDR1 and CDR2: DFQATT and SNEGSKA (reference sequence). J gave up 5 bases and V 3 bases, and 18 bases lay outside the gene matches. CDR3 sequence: CSARVEELSGGWTEAFF. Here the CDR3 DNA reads TGCAGTGCTAGGGTTGAAGAACTCTCAGGGGGGTGGACTGAAGCTTTCTTT.

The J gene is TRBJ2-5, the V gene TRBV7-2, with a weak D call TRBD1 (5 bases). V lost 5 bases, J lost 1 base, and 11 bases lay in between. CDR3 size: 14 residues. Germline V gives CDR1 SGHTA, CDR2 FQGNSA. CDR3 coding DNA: TGTGCCAGCAGCGCCAGGGCCTTCCAAGAGACCCAGTACTTC. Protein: CASSARAFQETQYF.

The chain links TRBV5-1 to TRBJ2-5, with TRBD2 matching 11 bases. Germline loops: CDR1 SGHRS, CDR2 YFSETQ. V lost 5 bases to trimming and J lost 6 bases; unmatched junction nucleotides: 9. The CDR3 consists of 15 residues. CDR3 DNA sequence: TGCGCCAGCAGGTACTCGACTAGCGGGGATCAGACCCAGTACTTC. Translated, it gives CASRYSTSGDQTQYF.

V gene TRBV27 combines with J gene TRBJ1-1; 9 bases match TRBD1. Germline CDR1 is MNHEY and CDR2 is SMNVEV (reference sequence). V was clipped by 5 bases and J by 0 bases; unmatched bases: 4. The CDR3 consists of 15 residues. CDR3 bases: TGTGCCAGCAGTAAATGGGACAGGGTGAACACTGAAGCTTTCTTT. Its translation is CASSKWDRVNTEAFF.

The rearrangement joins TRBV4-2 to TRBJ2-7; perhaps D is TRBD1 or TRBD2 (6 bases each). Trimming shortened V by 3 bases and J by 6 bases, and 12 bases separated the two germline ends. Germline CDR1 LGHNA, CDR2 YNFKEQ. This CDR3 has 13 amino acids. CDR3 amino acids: CASSQEGDREQYV. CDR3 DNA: TGTGCCAGCAGCCAGGAGGGGGACCGCGAGCAGTACGTC.

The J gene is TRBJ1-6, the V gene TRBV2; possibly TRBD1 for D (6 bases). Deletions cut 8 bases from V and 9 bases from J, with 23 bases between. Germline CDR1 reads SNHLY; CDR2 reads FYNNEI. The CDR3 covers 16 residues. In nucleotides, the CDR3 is TGTGCCAGCGGGCCCCGGACAGATTTTAGTGGTTCACCCCTCCACTTT. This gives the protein CASGPRTDFSGSPLHF.

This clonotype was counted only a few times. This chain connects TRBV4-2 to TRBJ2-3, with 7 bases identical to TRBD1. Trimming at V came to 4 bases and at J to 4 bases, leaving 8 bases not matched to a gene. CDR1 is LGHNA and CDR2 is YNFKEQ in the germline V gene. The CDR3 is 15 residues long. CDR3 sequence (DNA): TGTGCCAGCAGCCCGGGACAGATCGCTCCAGATACGCAGTATTTT. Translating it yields CASSPGQIAPDTQYF.

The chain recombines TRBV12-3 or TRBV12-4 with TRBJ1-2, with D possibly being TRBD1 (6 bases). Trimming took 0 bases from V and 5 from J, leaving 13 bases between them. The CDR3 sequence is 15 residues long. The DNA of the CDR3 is TGTGCCAGCAGTTTAGCACAGGGTCGAGGATATGGCTACACCTTC. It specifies CASSLAQGRGYGYTF.

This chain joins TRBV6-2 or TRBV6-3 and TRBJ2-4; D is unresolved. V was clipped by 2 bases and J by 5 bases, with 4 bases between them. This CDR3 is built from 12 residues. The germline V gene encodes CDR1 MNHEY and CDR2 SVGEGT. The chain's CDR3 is CASSYPENIQYF. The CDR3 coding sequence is TGTGCCAGCAGTTACCCGGAAAACATTCAGTACTTC.

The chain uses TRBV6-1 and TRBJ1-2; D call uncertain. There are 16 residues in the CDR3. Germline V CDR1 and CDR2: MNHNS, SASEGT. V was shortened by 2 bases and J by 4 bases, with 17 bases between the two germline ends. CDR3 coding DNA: TGTGCCAGCAGTGAATCGGTAGGAGTCCGGAGCTATGGCTACACCTTC. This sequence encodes CASSESVGVRSYGYTF.

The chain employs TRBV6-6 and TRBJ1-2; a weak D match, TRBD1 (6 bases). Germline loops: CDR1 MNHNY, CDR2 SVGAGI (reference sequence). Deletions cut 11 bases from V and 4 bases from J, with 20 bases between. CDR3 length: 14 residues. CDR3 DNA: TGTGCCGGACGATCAGGGGCGGTTGGCTATGGCTACACCTTC. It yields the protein CAGRSGAVGYGYTF.

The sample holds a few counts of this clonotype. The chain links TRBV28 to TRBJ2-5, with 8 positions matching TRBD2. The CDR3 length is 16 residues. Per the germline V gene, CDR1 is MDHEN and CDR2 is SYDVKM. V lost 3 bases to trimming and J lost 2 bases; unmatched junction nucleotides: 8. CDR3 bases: TGTGCCAGCAGTTTTACCCCGTCGGGGGGGCAAGAGACCCAGTACTTC. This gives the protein CASSFTPSGGQETQYF.

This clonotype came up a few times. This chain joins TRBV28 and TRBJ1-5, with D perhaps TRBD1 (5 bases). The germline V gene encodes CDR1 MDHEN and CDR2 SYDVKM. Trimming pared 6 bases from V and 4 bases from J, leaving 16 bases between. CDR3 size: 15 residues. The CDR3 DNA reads TGTGCCAGCAGCCCTGGGGGGTCGGCAAATCAGCCCCAGCATTTT. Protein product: CASSPGGSANQPQHF.

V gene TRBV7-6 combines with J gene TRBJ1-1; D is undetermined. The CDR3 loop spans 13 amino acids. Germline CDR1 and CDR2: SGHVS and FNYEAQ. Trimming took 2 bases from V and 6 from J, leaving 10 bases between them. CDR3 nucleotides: TGTGCCAGCAGCTTATCTGGCGGGCCTGAAGCTTTCTTT. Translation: CASSLSGGPEAFF. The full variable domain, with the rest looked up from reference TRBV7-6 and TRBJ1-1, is GAGVSQSPRYKVTKRGQDVALRCDPISGHVSLYWYRQALGQGPEFLTYFNYEAQQDKSGLPNDRFSAERPEGSISTLTIQRTEQRDSAMYRCASSLSGGPEAFFGQGTRLTVV.

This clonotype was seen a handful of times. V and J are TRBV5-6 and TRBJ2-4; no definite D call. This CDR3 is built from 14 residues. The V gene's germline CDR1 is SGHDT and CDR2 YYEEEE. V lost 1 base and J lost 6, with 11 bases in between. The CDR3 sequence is CASSLMDLANIQYF. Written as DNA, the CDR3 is TGTGCCAGCAGCTTGATGGATTTGGCAAACATTCAGTACTTC.

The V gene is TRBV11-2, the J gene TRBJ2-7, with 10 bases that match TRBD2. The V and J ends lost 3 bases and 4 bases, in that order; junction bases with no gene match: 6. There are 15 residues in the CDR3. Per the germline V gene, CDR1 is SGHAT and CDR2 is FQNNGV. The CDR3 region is CASSLVPSGGYEQYV. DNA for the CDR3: TGTGCCAGCAGCTTGGTGCCTAGCGGGGGTTACGAGCAGTACGTC.